This T cell receptor (beta chain) was sequenced for a study of T cell responses to AZD1222 COVID-19 vaccine (dated by TCRdb to the early 2020s). Background for the entire study: A total of just over 230 trial participants underwent TCR sequencing, of whom about 210 had received two doses of AZD1222 and around 25 had received two doses of the MenACWY control vaccine. Trial participants were enrolled by age into subgroups of 18-55, 56-69 and 70-plus years, and about 150, 27 and 61 TCR-sequenced participants, respectively, were included in these subgroups.

The CDR3 runs 11 residues from the cysteine to the phenylalanine. Only the CDR3 DNA is retained, 33 bases long and in frame from the first base. The trim is 2 bases for V and 4 bases for J, with a gap of 3 bases between the germline ends. Per the germline V gene, SGHDT is the CDR1 and YYEEEE is the CDR2. Details on this clone: Its antigen remains unidentified. Base qualities are not recorded, but no much larger clone differs from it by a single base.

Broader findings and caveats from the paper: The whole spike protein was spanned by vaccine-associated CD4 TCRs, and dominant responses were seen in regions 160-218 and 743-854. Reportedly, almost half of the unique spike-specific TCRs recognized epitopes lying outside the regions that are mutated in the B.1.351 and B.1.1.7 variants. Because no samples from the day 14 peak response were available, repertoires could be characterized only after the peak T cell response. Conclusions about previously exposed vaccinees are limited because only five to seven AZD1222 recipients were SARS-CoV-2 seropositive at baseline. After two AZD1222 doses, spike-specific TCR breadth and depth were significantly higher than at day 0 and than in MenACWY recipients. Most participants were white British and females outnumbered males, and the authors suggested that clonal diversity may have been underestimated. In the small 56-69-year group, the increase in depth fell short of significance, most likely because of low power.

The CDR3 regions of human TCRbeta chains were analyzed by immunosequencing. The original pipeline was this. TCRs in the repertoires were matched against a reference library of SARS-CoV-2-specific TCRs that had been generated with the MIRA antigen-specificity platform. Breadth was defined as the fraction of unique TCRs that were SARS-CoV-2-associated, and depth was defined as the fraction of total T cells that were SARS-CoV-2-associated. Using the MIRA data, each spike-specific TCR was assigned both to the spike region to which the TCR was reactive and to a CD4 or CD8 class. Log10-transformed breadth and depth values were compared by one-way ANOVA with Sidak's multiple comparisons tests. TCRdb took over this immuneACCESS table, retaining in-frame rearrangements with V and J assigned. Such tables are incomplete; in checked studies, under half of the missing clones stem from an unresolved V gene, and the remainder is unexplained. V and J calls and clone size are those listed in that table; D and trimming were worked out from the DNA. This sample is represented by about 73,000 clones; 85% to 90% of them were singletons. The ten largest make up over 1.1% of the sample.

The label giving this sample's time point can be read as: about 28 days (+/-7) after the second vaccine dose. Because spike-specific TCR depth and breadth did not differ between the two schedules, AZD1222 recipients who got a second dose at roughly 4 weeks were pooled with those who got a second dose at roughly 12 weeks. The vaccinee samples were drawn from two UK trials, COV001 and COV002, one of which was a single-blind randomized controlled phase 2/3 trial testing AZD1222 (ChAdOx1 nCoV-19) in healthy adults. For TCRbeta chain sequencing, PBMC samples were collected from trial participants at day 0 and at day 28 after the second dose.

The TCR sequence derives from an adult who received the AZD1222 COVID-19 vaccine. The sample was peripheral blood, taken 28 days after the second AZD1222 dose. The sequence joins TRBV5-6 to TRBJ2-5; no D gene can be assigned with confidence. CDR3 loop: CASSFGETQYF. The nucleotide sequence reads as follows: TGTGCCAGCAGCTTCGGAGAGACCCAGTACTTC.